Listed here are 7 T cell receptor beta chains from one sample, sequenced in a study of T cell responses to AZD1222 COVID-19 vaccine (dated by TCRdb to the early 2020s). Read against the paper, the sample's time point label means: about 28 days (+/-7) after the second vaccine dose. The treatment or condition label for this specimen denotes: meningococcal conjugate vaccine given as trial control. The method was the immunoSEQ multiplex PCR assay. The table was pulled from immuneACCESS by TCRdb, which kept in-frame rearrangements only. Such tables lose some clones; where checked, under half of the loss comes from unresolved V genes, and the rest has no known cause. The sample table holds 180,000 or so clones, of which about nine tenths were seen once. The ten largest account for roughly 4% of the sample. The sequenced sample was peripheral blood, obtained 28 days after the second dose of the MenACWY control vaccine. The receptors were gathered from an adult who received the MenACWY meningococcal vaccine as a control.

V usage is TRBV29-1 and J usage is TRBJ2-5; D call uncertain. Between the trimmed V and J ends, which lost 4 bases and 1 base, there was a span of 7 bases. CDR1 and CDR2 from the germline V gene are SQVTM and ANQGSEA. The CDR3 contains 12 residues. CDR3 in DNA: TGCAGCGTTGTGGCACCCCAAGAGACCCAGTACTTC. Translation gives CSVVAPQETQYF.

The gene calls are TRBV28 and TRBJ2-3; D is perhaps TRBD1 (6 bases). V was trimmed by 2 bases and J by 3 bases, leaving 15 bases between them. This CDR3 is 16 amino acids long. CDR1 MDHEN and CDR2 SYDVKM come from the germline V gene. This CDR3 reads CASSLPRQDETDTQYF. Here the CDR3 DNA reads TGTGCCAGCAGTTTACCCCGACAGGATGAAACAGATACGCAGTATTTT.

This CDR3 reads CASSLEPAGGYEQFF. CDR3 DNA: TGTGCCAGCAGCTTAGAACCAGCGGGAGGGTATGAGCAGTTCTTC. The chain couples TRBV7-3 to TRBJ2-1, with 10 positions matching TRBD2. CDR1 and CDR2 (germline): SGHTA, FQGTGA. The V gene end was trimmed by 2 bases and the J gene end by 8 bases; junction bases not matched to a gene: 6. This CDR3 is built from 15 residues.

V usage is TRBV11-2 and J usage is TRBJ2-2; TRBD2 matches 11 bases. Germline CDR1 reads SGHAT; CDR2 reads FQNNGV. With 0 bases clipped from V and 1 base from J, the junction kept 1 base outside the gene matches. There are 17 residues in the CDR3. DNA of the CDR3: TGTGCCAGCAGCTTAGAGGGACTAGCGGTGAACACCGGGGAGCTGTTTTTT. Its protein is CASSLEGLAVNTGELFF.

The chain links TRBV9 to TRBJ2-7; tentatively, D is TRBD2 (6 bases). Germline V gene data show CDR1 as SGDLS and CDR2 as YYNGEE. The V gene lost 0 bases and the J gene lost 3 bases, with 13 bases spanning the gap. The CDR3 spans 15 residues. CDR3 sequence (DNA): TGTGCCAGCAGCGTAGAGGGGACTCCAATCTACGAGCAGTACTTC. Residues: CASSVEGTPIYEQYF.

The CDR3 sequence: CASAPHRTVITEAFF. DNA for the CDR3: TGTGCCAGCGCCCCCCACAGGACAGTGATCACTGAAGCTTTCTTT. The chain is built from TRBV28 and TRBJ1-1; a possible D gene is TRBD1 (6 bases). CDR3 length: 15 residues. V was cut by 8 bases and J by 4 bases, with 20 bases left in between. The germline V gene encodes CDR1 MDHEN and CDR2 SYDVKM.

The chain carries TRBV5-5 and TRBJ2-3, with 7 bases identical to TRBD1. CDR1 SGHKS and CDR2 YYEKEE come from the germline V gene (reference sequence). After removal of 1 base from V and 7 bases from J, the junction contained 6 bases not matched to a gene. The CDR3 has 14 amino acids. CDR3 sequence reads: CASSLKGAEYTQYF. CDR3 DNA: TGTGCCAGCAGCTTGAAGGGGGCCGAGTATACGCAGTATTTT.